A selection of T cell receptor beta chains follows, all from one sample in a study of metastatic and nonmetastatic thyroid tumors. TCRdb re-called the PCR reads through MiXCR. The data hold approximately 25,000 clones, with less than 15% observed a single time. Material for sequencing was blood. Every receptor here comes from a female donor with papillary thyroid cancer or a benign thyroid nodule (not recorded which). Some clones in this sample may be carry-over from other donors' samples. The CDR3 runs from the conserved cysteine through the conserved F or W. Each record gives: clone size, D gene, V gene, J gene, CDR3 DNA, CDR3 protein. A D gene is named only where the DNA matches it firmly. Expanded clones get a size class; other rows say once, few or many, or leave the size out.

abundance: many
d_gene: .
v_gene: TRBV12-3/TRBV12-4
j_gene: TRBJ1-2
CDR3nt: TGTGCCAGCAGTCCACAAACAGGGTGGGGCTACACCTTC
CDR3aa: CASSPQTGWGYTF

abundance: many
d_gene: .
v_gene: TRBV12-5
j_gene: TRBJ2-1
CDR3nt: TGTGCTAGTGGTTTGTCGATGGCCGAACCCTACAATGAGCAGTTCTTC
CDR3aa: CASGLSMAEPYNEQFF

abundance: many
d_gene: .
v_gene: TRBV18
j_gene: TRBJ2-7
CDR3nt: TGTGCCAGCTCACCACCGGACGGGATAACCTACGAGCAGTACTTC
CDR3aa: CASSPPDGITYEQYF

abundance: many
d_gene: TRBD1
v_gene: TRBV7-8
j_gene: TRBJ2-1
CDR3nt: TGTGCCAGCAGCTATAGGACAGGGTACAATGAGCAGTTCTTC
CDR3aa: CASSYRTGYNEQFF

abundance: many
d_gene: .
v_gene: TRBV10-1
j_gene: TRBJ2-1
CDR3nt: TGCGCCAGCAGTGAGCTAGGCCCGAGCAATGAGCAGTTCTTC
CDR3aa: CASSELGPSNEQFF

abundance: many
d_gene: .
v_gene: TRBV30
j_gene: TRBJ1-6
CDR3nt: TGTGCCTGCCGGGGGGCTTATAATTCACCCCTCCACTTT
CDR3aa: CACRGAYNSPLHF

abundance: many
d_gene: TRBD1
v_gene: TRBV12-3/TRBV12-4
j_gene: TRBJ1-5
CDR3nt: TGTGCCAGCAGTAGGGGACAGGGGGTTAATCAGCCCCAGCATTTT
CDR3aa: CASSRGQGVNQPQHF

abundance: many
d_gene: .
v_gene: TRBV6-1
j_gene: TRBJ2-7
CDR3nt: TGTGCCAGCAGAATTGGGGTACCTTACGAGCAGTACTTC
CDR3aa: CASRIGVPYEQYF

abundance: many
d_gene: .
v_gene: TRBV7-9
j_gene: TRBJ2-7
CDR3nt: TGTGCCAGCAGCTTATTAGGAGGAAACTACGAGCAGTACTTC
CDR3aa: CASSLLGGNYEQYF

abundance: many
d_gene: .
v_gene: TRBV12-3/TRBV12-4
j_gene: TRBJ2-3
CDR3nt: TGTGCCAGCAGTCCCGGGTGGGACGCAGATACGCAGTATTTT
CDR3aa: CASSPGWDADTQYF

abundance: many
d_gene: .
v_gene: TRBV6-6
j_gene: TRBJ2-2
CDR3nt: TGTGCCAGCAGTTACTGGGACACCAACACCGGGGAGCTGTTTTTT
CDR3aa: CASSYWDTNTGELFF

abundance: many
d_gene: .
v_gene: TRBV6-2/TRBV6-3
j_gene: TRBJ1-4
CDR3nt: TGTGCCAGCAGGGCGGGACTGCGGGAAAAACTGTTTTTT
CDR3aa: CASRAGLREKLFF

abundance: many
d_gene: TRBD1
v_gene: TRBV7-8
j_gene: TRBJ2-7
CDR3nt: TGTGCCAGCAGCTTTGGACAGGTCTACGAGCAGTACTTC
CDR3aa: CASSFGQVYEQYF

abundance: many
d_gene: .
v_gene: TRBV28
j_gene: TRBJ2-6
CDR3nt: TGTGCCAGCAACCATCAGGGGGCCAACGTCCTGACTTTC
CDR3aa: CASNHQGANVLTF

abundance: many
d_gene: TRBD1
v_gene: TRBV29-1
j_gene: TRBJ2-3
CDR3nt: TGCAGCGCCGCACTCCGGGACAGGAGAGATACGCAGTATTTT
CDR3aa: CSAALRDRRDTQYF

abundance: many
d_gene: .
v_gene: TRBV4-3
j_gene: TRBJ2-1
CDR3nt: TGCGCCAGCAGCCAAGATAGGACAGTCCCGGGGGATGAGCAGTTCTTC
CDR3aa: CASSQDRTVPGDEQFF

abundance: medium-sized
d_gene: .
v_gene: TRBV6-2/TRBV6-3
j_gene: TRBJ2-1
CDR3nt: TGTGCCAGCAGCGGAAACAATGAGCAGTTCTTC
CDR3aa: CASSGNNEQFF

abundance: few
d_gene: .
v_gene: TRBV6-1
j_gene: TRBJ1-6
CDR3nt: TGTGCCAGCAGCGCCCCCTTATCGGTTGATAATTCACCCCTCCACTTT
CDR3aa: CASSAPLSVDNSPLHF

abundance: .
d_gene: .
v_gene: TRBV12-3/TRBV12-4
j_gene: TRBJ2-7
CDR3nt: TGTGCCAGCAGTATCCTACCAGGAGACGAGCTGTACTTC
CDR3aa: CASSILPGDELYF

abundance: few
d_gene: TRBD1
v_gene: TRBV27
j_gene: TRBJ1-1
CDR3nt: TGTGCCAGCAGTCTGACAGGGGGGGACACTGAAGCTTTCTTT
CDR3aa: CASSLTGGDTEAFF

abundance: .
d_gene: TRBD2
v_gene: TRBV6-1
j_gene: TRBJ2-3
CDR3nt: TGTGCCAGCGAAAGACAGGGGGCTACTAGCGGGAGGTCTGAAGATACGCAGTATTTT
CDR3aa: CASERQGATSGRSEDTQYF

abundance: many
d_gene: .
v_gene: TRBV11-2
j_gene: TRBJ2-4
CDR3nt: TGTGCCAGCAGCACGGGACGACTAAAACTAGCCAAAAACATTCAGTACTTC
CDR3aa: CASSTGRLKLAKNIQYF

abundance: many
d_gene: TRBD2
v_gene: TRBV6-1
j_gene: TRBJ2-7
CDR3nt: TGTGCCAGCACTTCGGGACTACCAGACGACGAGCAGTACTTC
CDR3aa: CASTSGLPDDEQYF

abundance: many
d_gene: .
v_gene: TRBV28
j_gene: TRBJ1-5
CDR3nt: TGTGCCAGCAGTTTCGAGTGGGGGACGAATCAGCCCCAGCATTTT
CDR3aa: CASSFEWGTNQPQHF

abundance: many
d_gene: .
v_gene: TRBV20-1
j_gene: TRBJ2-5
CDR3nt: TGCAGTGCTAGTGACGAGACCCAGTACTTC
CDR3aa: CSASDETQYF

abundance: .
d_gene: TRBD2
v_gene: TRBV2
j_gene: TRBJ2-1
CDR3nt: TGTGGGTGGAGTGTAGAGCGGGAGGAAAGCTCCTACAATGAGCAGTTCTTC
CDR3aa: CGWSVEREESSYNEQFF

abundance: many
d_gene: TRBD1
v_gene: TRBV12-3/TRBV12-4
j_gene: TRBJ1-2
CDR3nt: TGTGCCAGCAGCCCGACAGGGAACTATGGCTACACCTTC
CDR3aa: CASSPTGNYGYTF

abundance: many
d_gene: .
v_gene: TRBV2
j_gene: TRBJ1-3
CDR3nt: TGTGCCAGCAGTGTTGATGCTGTCGGAAACACCATATATTTT
CDR3aa: CASSVDAVGNTIYF

abundance: many
d_gene: .
v_gene: TRBV7-2
j_gene: TRBJ1-2
CDR3nt: TGTGCCAGCAGCCCCGACACGAACTATGGCTACACCTTC
CDR3aa: CASSPDTNYGYTF

abundance: many
d_gene: .
v_gene: TRBV3-1
j_gene: TRBJ1-2
CDR3nt: TGTGCCAGCCGGGACATAGCTAACTATGGCTACACCTTC
CDR3aa: CASRDIANYGYTF

abundance: .
d_gene: .
v_gene: TRBV24-1
j_gene: TRBJ2-3
CDR3nt: TGTGCCACCAGTGGGGCTAGCACAGATACGCAGTATTTT
CDR3aa: CATSGASTDTQYF

abundance: many
d_gene: TRBD2
v_gene: TRBV5-1
j_gene: TRBJ2-7
CDR3nt: TGCGCCATCCCGACTAGCGGGAGCGGTGGCGAGCAGTACTTC
CDR3aa: CAIPTSGSGGEQYF

abundance: many
d_gene: .
v_gene: TRBV4-1
j_gene: TRBJ2-7
CDR3nt: TGCGCCAGCAGCCCCCAGGGCTCTGAATTTTACGAGCAGTACTTC
CDR3aa: CASSPQGSEFYEQYF

abundance: many
d_gene: TRBD1
v_gene: TRBV28
j_gene: TRBJ2-2
CDR3nt: TGTGCCAGCGGACCCGGGACAGCCTTAACCGGGGAGCTGTTTTTT
CDR3aa: CASGPGTALTGELFF

abundance: many
d_gene: .
v_gene: TRBV18
j_gene: TRBJ1-2
CDR3nt: TGTGCCAGCTCACAGGACTGGGCACGCGGCTACACCTTC
CDR3aa: CASSQDWARGYTF

abundance: many
d_gene: TRBD1
v_gene: TRBV12-3/TRBV12-4
j_gene: TRBJ2-5
CDR3nt: TGTGCCAGCAGAGACAGGGCGGATAGGACCCAGTACTTC
CDR3aa: CASRDRADRTQYF

abundance: many
d_gene: .
v_gene: TRBV6-1
j_gene: TRBJ1-1
CDR3nt: TGTGCCAGCAGTAACGGGGGAGACGAGGCTTTCTTT
CDR3aa: CASSNGGDEAFF